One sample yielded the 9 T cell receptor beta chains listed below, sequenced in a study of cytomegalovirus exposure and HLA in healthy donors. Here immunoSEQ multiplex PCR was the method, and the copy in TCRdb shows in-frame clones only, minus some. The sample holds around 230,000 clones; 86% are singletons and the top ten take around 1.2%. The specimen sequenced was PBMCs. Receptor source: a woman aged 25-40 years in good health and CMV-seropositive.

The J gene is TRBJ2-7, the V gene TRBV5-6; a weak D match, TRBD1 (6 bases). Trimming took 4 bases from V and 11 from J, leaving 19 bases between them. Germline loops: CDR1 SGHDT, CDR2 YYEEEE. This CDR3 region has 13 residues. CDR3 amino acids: CASSDGGPFFEYF. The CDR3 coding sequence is TGTGCCAGCAGCGATGGGGGCCCCTTCTTCGAGTACTTC.

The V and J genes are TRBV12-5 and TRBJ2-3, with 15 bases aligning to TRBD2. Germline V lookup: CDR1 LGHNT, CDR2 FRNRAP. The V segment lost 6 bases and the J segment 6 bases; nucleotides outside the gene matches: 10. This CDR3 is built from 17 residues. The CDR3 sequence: CASGGALGLAGGDTQYF. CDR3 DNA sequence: TGTGCTAGTGGCGGGGCACTCGGACTAGCGGGAGGGGATACGCAGTATTTT.

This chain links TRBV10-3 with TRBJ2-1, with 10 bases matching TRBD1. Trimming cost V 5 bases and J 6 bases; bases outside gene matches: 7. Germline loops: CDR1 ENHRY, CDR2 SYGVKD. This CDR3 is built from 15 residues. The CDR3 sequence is CAISTPGQGTNEQFF. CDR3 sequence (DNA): TGTGCCATCAGTACCCCGGGACAGGGGACCAATGAGCAGTTCTTC.

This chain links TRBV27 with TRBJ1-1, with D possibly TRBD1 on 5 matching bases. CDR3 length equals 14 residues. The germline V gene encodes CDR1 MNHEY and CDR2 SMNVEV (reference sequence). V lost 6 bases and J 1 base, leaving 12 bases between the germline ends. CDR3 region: CASSPGIENTEAFF. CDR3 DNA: TGTGCCAGCAGCCCAGGGATTGAGAACACTGAAGCTTTCTTT.

The CDR3 loop reads CASSLLGSGSAETQYF. DNA for the CDR3: TGTGCCAGCAGCTTGCTTGGGAGCGGGAGTGCAGAGACCCAGTACTTC. The V and J genes are TRBV11-2 and TRBJ2-5; 8 bases agree with TRBD2. After removal of 3 bases from V and 4 bases from J, the junction contained 10 bases not matched to a gene. Germline V gene data show CDR1 as SGHAT and CDR2 as FQNNGV. The CDR3 runs 16 residues.

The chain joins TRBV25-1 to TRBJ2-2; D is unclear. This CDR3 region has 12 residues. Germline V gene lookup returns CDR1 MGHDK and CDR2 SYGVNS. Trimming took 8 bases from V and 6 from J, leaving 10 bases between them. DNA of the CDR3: TGTGCCAGCCGTCTAGACTCCGGGGAGCTGTTTTTT. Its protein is CASRLDSGELFF.

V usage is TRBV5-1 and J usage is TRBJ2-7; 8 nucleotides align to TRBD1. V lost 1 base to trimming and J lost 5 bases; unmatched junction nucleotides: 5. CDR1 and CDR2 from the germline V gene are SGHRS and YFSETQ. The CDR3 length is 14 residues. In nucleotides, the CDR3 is TGCGCCAGCAGCTTGACCAGGGGGCCAAACGAGCAGTACTTC. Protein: CASSLTRGPNEQYF.

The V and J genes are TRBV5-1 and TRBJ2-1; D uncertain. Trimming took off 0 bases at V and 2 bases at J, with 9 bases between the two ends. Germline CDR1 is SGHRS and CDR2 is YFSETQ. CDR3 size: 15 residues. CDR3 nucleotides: TGCGCCAGCAGCTTGGCGTCAGAAACCTACAATGAGCAGTTCTTC. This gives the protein CASSLASETYNEQFF.

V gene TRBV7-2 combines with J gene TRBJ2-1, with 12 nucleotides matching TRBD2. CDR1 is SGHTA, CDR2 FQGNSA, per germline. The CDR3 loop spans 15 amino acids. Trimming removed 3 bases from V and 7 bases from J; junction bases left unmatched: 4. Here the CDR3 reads CASSFTGLAGNEQFF. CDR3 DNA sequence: TGTGCCAGCAGCTTCACGGGACTAGCGGGTAATGAGCAGTTCTTC.